This T cell receptor beta chain was identified during a study of identical twins. There are 13 residues in the CDR3. With 6 bases clipped from V and 7 bases from J, the junction kept 6 bases outside the gene matches. TCRdb re-analysed the 5' RACE reads in MiXCR, keeping a single row per CDR3 protein. The sample yields about 660,000 distinct CDR3 sequences, less than 10% seen once. Study outcomes and limitations: Abundant cord blood beta clonotypes carried fewer insertions; memory repertoires showed none. Rather than following the same donors, the conclusions depended on cross-sectional statistical analysis.

Every donor was a healthy Caucasian. This clonotype was seen repeatedly, ten times or more. What it binds is not known. These sequences were also reported in another study, on yellow fever vaccine responses in identical twins.

The origin of this receptor is a young woman in good health. What was sequenced was PBMCs. V usage is TRBV12-3 or TRBV12-4 and J usage is TRBJ2-1, with 7 bases identical to TRBD2. CDR3 protein: CASRGTILNEQFF. The CDR3 bases are TGTGCCAGCAGGGGGACTATCCTGAATGAGCAGTTCTTC.